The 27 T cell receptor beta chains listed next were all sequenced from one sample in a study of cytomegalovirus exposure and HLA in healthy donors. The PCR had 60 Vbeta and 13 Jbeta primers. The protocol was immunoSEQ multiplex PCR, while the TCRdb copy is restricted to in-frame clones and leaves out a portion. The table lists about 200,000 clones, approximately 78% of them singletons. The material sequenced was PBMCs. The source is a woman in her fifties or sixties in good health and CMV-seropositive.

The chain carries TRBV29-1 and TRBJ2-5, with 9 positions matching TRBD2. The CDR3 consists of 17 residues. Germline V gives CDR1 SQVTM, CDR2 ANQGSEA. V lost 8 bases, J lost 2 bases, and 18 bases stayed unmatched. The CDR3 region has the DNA TGCAGCTGCAGGGAATGGGGCGGGGGGGCTAAACAAGAGACCCAGTACTTC. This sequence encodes CSCREWGGGAKQETQYF.

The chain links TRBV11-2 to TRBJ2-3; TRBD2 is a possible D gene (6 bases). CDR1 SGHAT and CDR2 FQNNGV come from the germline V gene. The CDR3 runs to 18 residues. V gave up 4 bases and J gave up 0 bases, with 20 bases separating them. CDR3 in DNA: TGTGCCAGCAGCTCAAAGGCGGTCGGGGGACCTAGCACAGATACGCAGTATTTT. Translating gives CASSSKAVGGPSTDTQYF.

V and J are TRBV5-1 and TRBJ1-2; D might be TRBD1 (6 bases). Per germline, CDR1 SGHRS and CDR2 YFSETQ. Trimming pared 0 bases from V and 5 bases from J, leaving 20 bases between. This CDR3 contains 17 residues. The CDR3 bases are TGCGCCAGCAGCTTGGAGAGGACAGAAGAAGTCCAATATGGCTACACCTTC. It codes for CASSLERTEEVQYGYTF.

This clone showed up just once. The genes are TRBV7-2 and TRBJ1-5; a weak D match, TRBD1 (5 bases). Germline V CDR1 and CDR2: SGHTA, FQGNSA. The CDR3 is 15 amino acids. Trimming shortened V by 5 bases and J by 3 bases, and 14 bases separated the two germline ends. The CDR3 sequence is CASSPGGGSNQPQHF. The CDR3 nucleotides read TGTGCCAGCAGCCCCGGGGGGGGTTCCAATCAGCCCCAGCATTTT.

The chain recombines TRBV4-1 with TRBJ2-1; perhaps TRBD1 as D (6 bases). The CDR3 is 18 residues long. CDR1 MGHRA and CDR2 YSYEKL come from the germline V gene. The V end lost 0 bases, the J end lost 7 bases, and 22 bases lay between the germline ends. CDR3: CASSQDVRRGGTRNEQFF. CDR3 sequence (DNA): TGCGCCAGCAGCCAAGACGTTCGTCGTGGGGGCACGAGGAATGAGCAGTTCTTC.

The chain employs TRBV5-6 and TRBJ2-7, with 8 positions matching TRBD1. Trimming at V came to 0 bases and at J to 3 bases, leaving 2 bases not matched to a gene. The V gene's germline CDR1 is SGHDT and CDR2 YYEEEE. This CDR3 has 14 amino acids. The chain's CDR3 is CASSLAQGGYEQYF. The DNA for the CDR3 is TGTGCCAGCAGCTTGGCACAGGGGGGCTACGAGCAGTACTTC.

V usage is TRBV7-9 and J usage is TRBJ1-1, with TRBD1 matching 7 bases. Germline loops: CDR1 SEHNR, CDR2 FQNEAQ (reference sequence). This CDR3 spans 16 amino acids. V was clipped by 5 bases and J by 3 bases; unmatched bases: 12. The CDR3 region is CASSQRKSGGYTEAFF. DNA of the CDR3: TGTGCCAGCAGCCAGAGGAAATCAGGGGGATACACTGAAGCTTTCTTT.

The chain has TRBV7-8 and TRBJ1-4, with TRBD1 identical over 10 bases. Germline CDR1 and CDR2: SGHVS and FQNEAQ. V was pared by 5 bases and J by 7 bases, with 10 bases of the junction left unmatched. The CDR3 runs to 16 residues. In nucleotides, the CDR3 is TGTGCCAGCAGCCCGCGCCCCGGGACAGGGGTTGAAAAACTGTTTTTT. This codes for CASSPRPGTGVEKLFF.

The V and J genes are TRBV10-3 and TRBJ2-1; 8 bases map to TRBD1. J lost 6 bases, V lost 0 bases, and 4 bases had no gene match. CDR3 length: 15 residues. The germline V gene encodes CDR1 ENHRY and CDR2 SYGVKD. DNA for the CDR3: TGTGCCATCAGTGAGTCGGACAGGGTCACCAATGAGCAGTTCTTC. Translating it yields CAISESDRVTNEQFF.

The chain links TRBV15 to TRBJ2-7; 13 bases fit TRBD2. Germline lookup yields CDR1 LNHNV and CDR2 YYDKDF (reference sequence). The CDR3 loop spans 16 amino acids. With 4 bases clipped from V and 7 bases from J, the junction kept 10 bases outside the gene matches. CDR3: CATSIPGLAGPREQYF. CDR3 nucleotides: TGTGCCACCAGCATCCCGGGACTAGCGGGACCTAGGGAGCAGTACTTC.

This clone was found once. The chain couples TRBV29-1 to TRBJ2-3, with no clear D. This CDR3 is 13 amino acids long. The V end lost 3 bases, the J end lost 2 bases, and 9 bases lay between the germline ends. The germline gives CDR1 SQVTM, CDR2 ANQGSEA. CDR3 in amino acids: CSVDPTYTDTQYF. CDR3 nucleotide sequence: TGCAGCGTTGATCCCACATACACAGATACGCAGTATTTT.

Written as DNA, the CDR3 is TGTGCCAGCTCTGTAGGACAAGACTCCTACGAGCAGTACTTC. Translation: CASSVGQDSYEQYF. The rearrangement joins TRBV6-5 to TRBJ2-7; weak D call: TRBD1 (5 bases). This CDR3 contains 14 residues. Between the trimmed V and J ends, which lost 8 bases and 0 bases, there was a span of 14 bases. Germline-derived CDR1 and CDR2 are MNHEY and SVGAGI.

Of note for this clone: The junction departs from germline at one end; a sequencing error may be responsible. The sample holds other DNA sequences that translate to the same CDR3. The CDR3 nucleotides are TGTGCCAGCAGTTTCGGGAGCTACGAGCAATACTTC. It encodes CASSFGSYEQYF. V gene TRBV27 combines with J gene TRBJ2-7; the D gene is possibly TRBD2 (6 bases). This CDR3 is built from 12 residues. Germline CDR1 is MNHEY and CDR2 is SMNVEV (reference sequence).

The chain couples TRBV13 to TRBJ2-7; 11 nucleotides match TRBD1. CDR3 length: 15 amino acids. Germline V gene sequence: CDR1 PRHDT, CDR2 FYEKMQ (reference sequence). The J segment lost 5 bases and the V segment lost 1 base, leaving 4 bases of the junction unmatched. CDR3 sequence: CASSLAGTGGNEQYF. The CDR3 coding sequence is TGTGCCAGCAGCTTAGCCGGGACAGGGGGGAACGAGCAGTACTTC.

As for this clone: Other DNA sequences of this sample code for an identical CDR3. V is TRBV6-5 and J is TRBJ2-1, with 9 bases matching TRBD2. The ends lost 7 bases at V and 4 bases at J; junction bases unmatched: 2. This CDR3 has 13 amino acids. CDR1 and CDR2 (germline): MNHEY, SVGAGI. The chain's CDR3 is CASKAGGYNEQFF. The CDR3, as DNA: TGTGCCAGCAAAGCGGGAGGTTACAATGAGCAGTTCTTC.

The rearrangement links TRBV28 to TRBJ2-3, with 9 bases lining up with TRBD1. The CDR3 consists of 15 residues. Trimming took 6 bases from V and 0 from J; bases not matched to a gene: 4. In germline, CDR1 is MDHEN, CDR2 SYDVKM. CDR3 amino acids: CASSRTGVSTDTQYF. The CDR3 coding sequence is TGTGCCAGCAGCCGGACAGGGGTCAGCACAGATACGCAGTATTTT.

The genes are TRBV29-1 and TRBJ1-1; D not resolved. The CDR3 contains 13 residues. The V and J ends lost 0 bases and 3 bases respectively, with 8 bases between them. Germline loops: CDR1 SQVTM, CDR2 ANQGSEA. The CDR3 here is CSVEDFGYTEAFF. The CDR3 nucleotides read TGCAGCGTTGAAGATTTCGGTTACACTGAAGCTTTCTTT. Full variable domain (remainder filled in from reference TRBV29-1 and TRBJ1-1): SAVISQKPSRDICQRGTSLTIQCQVDSQVTMMFWYRQQPGQSLTLIATANQGSEATYESGFVIDKFPISRPNLTFSTLTVSNMSPEDSSIYLCSVEDFGYTEAFFGQGTRLTVV.

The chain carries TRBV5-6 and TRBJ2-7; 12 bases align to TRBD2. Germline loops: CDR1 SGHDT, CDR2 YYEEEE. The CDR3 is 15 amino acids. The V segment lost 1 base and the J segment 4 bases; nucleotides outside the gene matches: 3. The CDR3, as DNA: TGTGCCAGCAGCTTGTGGGGGACTAGCGGGTACGAGCAGTACTTC. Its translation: CASSLWGTSGYEQYF. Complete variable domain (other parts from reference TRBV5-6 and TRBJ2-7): DAGVTQSPTHLIKTRGQQVTLRCSPKSGHDTVSWYQQALGQGPQFIFQYYEEEERQRGNFPDRFSGHQFPNYSSELNVNALLLGDSALYLCASSLWGTSGYEQYFGPGTRLTVT.

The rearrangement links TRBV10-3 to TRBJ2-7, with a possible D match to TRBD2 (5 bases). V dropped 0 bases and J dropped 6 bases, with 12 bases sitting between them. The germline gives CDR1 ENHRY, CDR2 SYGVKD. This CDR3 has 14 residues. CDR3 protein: CAISESGIAGEQYF. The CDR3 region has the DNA TGTGCCATCAGTGAGTCCGGGATAGCAGGCGAGCAGTACTTC.

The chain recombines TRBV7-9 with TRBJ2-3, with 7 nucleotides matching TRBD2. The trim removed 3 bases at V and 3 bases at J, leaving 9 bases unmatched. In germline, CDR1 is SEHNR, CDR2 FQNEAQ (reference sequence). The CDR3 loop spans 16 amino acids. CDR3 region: CASSFSTGAGTDTQYF. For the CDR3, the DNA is TGTGCCAGCAGCTTTTCGACGGGAGCGGGAACAGATACGCAGTATTTT.

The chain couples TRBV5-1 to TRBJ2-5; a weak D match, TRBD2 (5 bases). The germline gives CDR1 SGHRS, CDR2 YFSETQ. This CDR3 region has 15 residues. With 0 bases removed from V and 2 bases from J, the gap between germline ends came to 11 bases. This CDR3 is CASSLAEDFQETQYF. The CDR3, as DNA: TGCGCCAGCAGCTTGGCGGAGGACTTTCAAGAGACCCAGTACTTC.

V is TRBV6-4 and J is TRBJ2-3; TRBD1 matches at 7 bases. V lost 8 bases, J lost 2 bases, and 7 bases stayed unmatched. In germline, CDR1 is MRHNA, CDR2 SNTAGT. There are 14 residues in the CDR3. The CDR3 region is CASLTGELTDTQYF. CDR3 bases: TGTGCCAGCCTTACAGGGGAACTCACAGATACGCAGTATTTT.

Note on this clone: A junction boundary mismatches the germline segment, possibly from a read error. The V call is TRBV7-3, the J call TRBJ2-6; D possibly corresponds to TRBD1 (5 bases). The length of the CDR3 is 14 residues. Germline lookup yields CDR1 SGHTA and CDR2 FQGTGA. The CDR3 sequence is CASSPRPGANGLTF. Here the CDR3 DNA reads TGTGCCAGCAGCCCCCGCCCTGGGGCCAACGGCCTGACTTTC.

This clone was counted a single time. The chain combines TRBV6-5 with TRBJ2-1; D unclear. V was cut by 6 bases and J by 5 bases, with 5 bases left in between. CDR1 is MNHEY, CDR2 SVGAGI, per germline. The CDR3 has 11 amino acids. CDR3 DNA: TGTGCCAGCAGGTGGCACAATGAGCAGTTCTTC. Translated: CASRWHNEQFF.

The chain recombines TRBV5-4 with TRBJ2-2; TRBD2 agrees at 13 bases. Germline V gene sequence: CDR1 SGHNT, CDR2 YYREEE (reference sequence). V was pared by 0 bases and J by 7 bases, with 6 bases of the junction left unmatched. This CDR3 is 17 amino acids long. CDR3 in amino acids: CASSLAGLAGVGGELFF. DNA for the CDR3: TGTGCCAGCAGCTTGGCCGGACTAGCGGGAGTGGGCGGGGAGCTGTTTTTT.

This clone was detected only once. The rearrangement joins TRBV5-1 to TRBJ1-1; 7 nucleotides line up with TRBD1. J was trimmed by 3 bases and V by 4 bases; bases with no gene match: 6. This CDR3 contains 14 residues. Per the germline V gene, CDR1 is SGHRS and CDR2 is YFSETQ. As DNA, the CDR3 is TGCGCCAGCAGCCCCGGGACAGAGGACACTGAAGCTTTCTTT. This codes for CASSPGTEDTEAFF.

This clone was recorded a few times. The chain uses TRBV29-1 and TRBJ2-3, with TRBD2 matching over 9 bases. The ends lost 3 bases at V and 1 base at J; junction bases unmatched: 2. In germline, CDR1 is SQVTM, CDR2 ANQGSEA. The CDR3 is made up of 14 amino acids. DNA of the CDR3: TGCAGCGTTGATTTAGCGGGGGGCACAGATACGCAGTATTTT. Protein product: CSVDLAGGTDTQYF.